This TCR beta chain appears in the sequencing data of a study of OX40 agonist ivuxolimab in advanced cancers. Sequencing was performed with immunoSEQ multiplex PCR; in TCRdb, only in-frame clones are kept and a portion is missing. The data show over 55,000 clones, with 70% to 90% seen just once and 3.9% held by the top ten. This TCR derives from an adult with an advanced solid tumor such as melanoma, head and neck, liver or kidney cancer. The material was CD4+ or CD8+ T cells sorted from blood, obtained in a trial of the OX40 agonist ivuxolimab.

This chain's CDR3 is CASSFRGGVDTGELFF. In DNA, the CDR3 is TGTGCCAGCAGCTTTAGGGGGGGCGTCGACACCGGGGAGCTGTTTTTT. The chain joins TRBV5-4 to TRBJ2-2; D possibly corresponds to TRBD2 (7 bases). Trimming left V 2 bases short and J 3 bases short, with 14 bases between. The CDR3 is 16 amino acids. Germline CDR1 and CDR2: SGHNT and YYREEE (reference sequence).